These 17 T cell receptor beta chains were all obtained from the same sample, sequenced in a study of cytomegalovirus exposure and HLA in healthy donors. A multiplex PCR was run with 60 Vbeta primers and 13 Jbeta primers. Profiling relied on immunoSEQ multiplex PCR, and the TCRdb table lists in-frame clones only, not all of them. Of approximately 100,000 clones listed, more than 70% are singletons. Sequencing used PBMCs. All receptors derive from a woman in her 40s in good health and CMV-seronegative.

Only one count was recorded for this clone. The rearrangement joins TRBV5-6 to TRBJ2-3; 10 nucleotides match TRBD1. Per germline, CDR1 SGHDT and CDR2 YYEEEE. This CDR3 is built from 14 residues. V was clipped by 4 bases and J by 3 bases; unmatched bases: 2. CDR3 sequence reads: CASSQGQGTDTQYF. The CDR3 DNA reads TGTGCCAGCAGCCAGGGACAGGGGACAGATACGCAGTATTTT.

This sequence joins TRBV30 and TRBJ2-7, with 8 positions matching TRBD2. The V segment lost 4 bases and the J segment 7 bases; nucleotides outside the gene matches: 12. This CDR3 region has 14 residues. Germline CDR1 GTSNPN, CDR2 SVGIG (reference sequence). CDR3 sequence: CAWTGGTLYGEQYF. The DNA for the CDR3 is TGTGCCTGGACGGGAGGGACACTGTACGGGGAGCAGTACTTC.

CDR3 in amino acids: CAWTPGTLGTYEQYF. CDR3 bases: TGTGCCTGGACCCCCGGGACATTAGGTACCTACGAGCAGTACTTC. V is TRBV30 and J is TRBJ2-7; TRBD1 might be the D (6 bases). The V and J ends lost 4 bases and 2 bases respectively, with 18 bases between them. The germline V gene encodes CDR1 GTSNPN and CDR2 SVGIG (reference sequence). CDR3 length: 15 amino acids.

The table lists this clone with a count of one. The gene calls are TRBV28 and TRBJ1-5; 7 nucleotides line up with TRBD1. The CDR3 consists of 13 residues. Germline-derived CDR1 and CDR2 are MDHEN and SYDVKM. V lost 6 bases and J lost 6; bases outside the gene matches: 5. The CDR3 sequence: CASRPQGGQPQHF. CDR3 nucleotides: TGTGCCAGCAGGCCTCAGGGGGGTCAGCCCCAGCATTTT.

The table lists this clone with a few counts. This chain uses TRBV28 with TRBJ2-7, with a weak D call TRBD1 (6 bases). This CDR3 has 14 amino acids. V was shortened by 5 bases and J by 0 bases, with 11 bases between the two germline ends. Germline V gene data show CDR1 as MDHEN and CDR2 as SYDVKM. CDR3: CASSPNRDSYEQYF. The DNA of the CDR3 is TGTGCCAGCAGTCCGAACAGGGACTCCTACGAGCAGTACTTC.

The chain couples TRBV30 to TRBJ1-2, with TRBD1 identical over 8 bases. The CDR3 length is 14 residues. Looked up from germline, CDR1 is GTSNPN and CDR2 is SVGIG (reference sequence). The J segment lost 3 bases and the V segment lost 2 bases, leaving 5 bases of the junction unmatched. CDR3 loop: CAWSTTGGYYGYTF. The CDR3 DNA is TGTGCCTGGAGTACTACAGGGGGGTACTATGGCTACACCTTC.

The genes are TRBV9 and TRBJ2-7; 9 nucleotides agree with TRBD1. The trim removed 3 bases at V and 3 bases at J, leaving 7 bases unmatched. Germline CDR1 and CDR2: SGDLS and YYNGEE. The CDR3 has 15 residues. This chain's CDR3 is CASSEGTGNFYEQYF. The CDR3 bases are TGTGCCAGCAGCGAAGGGACAGGGAATTTCTACGAGCAGTACTTC.

The chain combines TRBV5-4 with TRBJ1-4; D perhaps matches TRBD1 (6 bases). Germline V lookup: CDR1 SGHNT, CDR2 YYREEE (reference sequence). This CDR3 is built from 16 residues. Trimming cost V 3 bases and J 5 bases, with 17 bases left between them. CDR3 residues: CASSSLPGQPNEKLFF. The CDR3 region has the DNA TGTGCCAGCAGCTCGTTGCCGGGACAACCAAATGAAAAACTGTTTTTT.

The rearrangement joins TRBV7-6 to TRBJ1-1; 11 bases agree with TRBD1. The CDR3 has 16 amino acids. V gave up 5 bases and J gave up 5 bases; unmatched junction bases: 10. The germline CDR1 and CDR2 sequences are SGHVS and FNYEAQ. DNA for the CDR3: TGTGCCAGCAGCCTTGGGGGGACAGGGGGGAAGACTGAAGCTTTCTTT. Residues: CASSLGGTGGKTEAFF.

The chain is built from TRBV5-1 and TRBJ1-1; D is perhaps TRBD1 (5 bases). Trimming shortened V by 4 bases and J by 2 bases, and 15 bases separated the two germline ends. CDR1 is SGHRS and CDR2 is YFSETQ in the germline V gene. The CDR3 contains 15 residues. CDR3 region: CASSPETTVNTEAFF. CDR3 coding DNA: TGCGCCAGCAGCCCAGAGACGACAGTCAACACTGAAGCTTTCTTT. Combining the CDR3 with reference TRBV5-1 and TRBJ1-1 gives the whole variable domain KAGVTQTPRYLIKTRGQQVTLSCSPISGHRSVSWYQQTPGQGLQFLFEYFSETQRNKGNFPGRFSGRQFSNSRSEMNVSTLELGDSALYLCASSPETTVNTEAFFGQGTRLTVV.

The genes are TRBV7-6 and TRBJ1-2; a weak D match, TRBD1 (6 bases). V dropped 5 bases and J dropped 7 bases, with 20 bases sitting between them. Germline V gene lookup returns CDR1 SGHVS and CDR2 FNYEAQ. The CDR3 totals 15 residues. The CDR3 DNA reads as TGTGCCAGCAGCCCGAGGGGGGGCGACTGGGCTGGCTACACCTTC. Protein product: CASSPRGGDWAGYTF.

The gene calls are TRBV30 and TRBJ2-7, with a weak D call TRBD1 (6 bases). The CDR3 contains 12 residues. V lost 3 bases and J 3 bases, leaving 9 bases between the germline ends. Per the germline V gene, CDR1 is GTSNPN and CDR2 is SVGIG (reference sequence). The CDR3 reads CAWRRDIYEQYF. The CDR3 bases are TGTGCCTGGAGGAGGGACATCTACGAGCAGTACTTC.

The chain has TRBV25-1 and TRBJ1-2; a weak D match, TRBD1 (5 bases). The CDR3 contains 13 residues. V was trimmed by 6 bases and J by 2 bases, leaving 10 bases between them. Germline lookup yields CDR1 MGHDK and CDR2 SYGVNS. As DNA, the CDR3 is TGTGCCAGCAGGGGGGGGGACAACTATGGCTACACCTTC. Its protein is CASRGGDNYGYTF.

This clone came up a few times. The rearrangement uses TRBV6-6 and TRBJ1-1, with a weak D call TRBD1 (6 bases). Germline assignment: CDR1 MNHNY and CDR2 SVGAGI (reference sequence). V lost 6 bases and J lost 3, with 20 bases in between. The CDR3 loop spans 16 amino acids. CDR3 amino acids: CASSLTSTGNYTEAFF. CDR3 nucleotides: TGTGCCAGCAGCCTTACCTCTACAGGGAACTACACTGAAGCTTTCTTT.

At least ten counts were recorded for this clone. V usage is TRBV4-2 and J usage is TRBJ2-7; D may be TRBD1 (7 bases). The CDR3 runs to 16 residues. Germline V lookup: CDR1 LGHNA, CDR2 YNFKEQ. V gave up 4 bases and J gave up 4 bases, with 20 bases separating them. The CDR3 spells CASSLPGGGTEYEQYF. CDR3 nucleotides: TGTGCCAGCAGCCTCCCAGGCGGAGGGACAGAATACGAGCAGTACTTC.

V and J are TRBV19 and TRBJ1-4, with 8 nucleotides matching TRBD1. The germline gives CDR1 LNHDA, CDR2 SQIVND (reference sequence). The trim removed 5 bases at V and 3 bases at J, leaving 11 bases unmatched. This CDR3 spans 17 amino acids. The CDR3 here is CASSPEDRGSANEKLFF. Here the CDR3 DNA reads TGTGCCAGTAGTCCTGAAGACAGGGGCTCGGCTAATGAAAAACTGTTTTTT.

The chain combines TRBV6-5 with TRBJ1-1; tentative D call: TRBD1 (5 bases). In germline, CDR1 is MNHEY, CDR2 SVGAGI. Trimming removed 6 bases at V and 0 bases at J, with 14 bases between. The CDR3 sequence is 15 residues long. CDR3 in amino acids: CASRLGGLMNTEAFF. The CDR3 DNA sequence: TGTGCCAGCAGACTCGGGGGGTTAATGAACACTGAAGCTTTCTTT.